Below, 25 T cell receptor beta chains from the same sample are listed, as sequenced in a study of T-cell reconstitution after alpha-beta-depleted transplantation in children. Unique molecular identifiers were incorporated into the prepared TCRbeta library. MiXCR, run by TCRdb on the PCR reads, gives a single entry per CDR3 protein. This table holds some 340,000 distinct CDR3 sequences, about a tenth found once. Sequenced here: PBMCs from the stem cell graft donor, sampled from the stem cell graft. These receptors all come from a human donor who donated a stem cell graft to a child with acute lymphoblastic leukemia.

V usage is TRBV4-3 and J usage is TRBJ2-1; possibly TRBD1 for D (5 bases). CDR1 is LGHNA and CDR2 is YSLEER in the germline V gene. The V end lost 0 bases, the J end lost 10 bases, and 10 bases lay between the germline ends. There are 13 residues in the CDR3. For the CDR3, the DNA is TGCGCCAGCAGCCAAGATGGGGCCGGGGAGCAGTTCTTC. Its translation is CASSQDGAGEQFF.

The sample holds a few counts of this clonotype. This chain joins TRBV12-3 or TRBV12-4 and TRBJ2-3; no definite D call. The CDR3 is made up of 13 amino acids. V was shortened by 7 bases and J by 7 bases, with 15 bases between the two germline ends. The CDR3 DNA reads as TGTGCCAGCACGGTTTATGGAGAAAATACGCAGTATTTT. Translated, it gives CASTVYGENTQYF.

As for this clonotype: Germline is not matched at one junction end, which may reflect a read error. This chain uses TRBV7-9 with TRBJ1-2; D gene unclear. CDR3 length: 14 residues. Per the germline V gene, CDR1 is SEHNR and CDR2 is FQNEAQ (reference sequence). CDR3 coding DNA: TGTGCCAGCAGCTTCTCGGCGGATTCGTATGGCGACACCTTC. Translation: CASSFSADSYGDTF.

The CDR3 DNA reads TGTGCCAGCAGCTTAGTTGCTCCTTCCTCCTACAATGAGCAGTTCTTC. Translated, it gives CASSLVAPSSYNEQFF. This chain connects TRBV7-8 to TRBJ2-1, with D hard to call. The CDR3 loop spans 16 amino acids. V dropped 1 base and J dropped 0 bases, with 10 bases sitting between them. Germline CDR1 reads SGHVS; CDR2 reads FQNEAQ.

The chain uses TRBV20-1 and TRBJ2-7, with D perhaps being TRBD1 or TRBD2 (6 bases each). CDR3 length equals 14 residues. Germline V gives CDR1 DFQATT, CDR2 SNEGSKA (reference sequence). V was trimmed by 5 bases and J by 3 bases, leaving 17 bases between them. The CDR3 reads CSAPKGGVDYEQYF. In DNA, the CDR3 is TGCAGTGCTCCCAAGGGGGGTGTGGACTACGAGCAGTACTTC.

This clonotype was seen many times. The chain has TRBV4-2 and TRBJ2-1, with TRBD2 matching 12 bases. The V segment lost 0 bases and the J segment 5 bases; nucleotides outside the gene matches: 5. Per germline, CDR1 LGHNA and CDR2 YNFKEQ. The CDR3 length is 17 residues. The CDR3 loop is CASSQETLAGGHNEQFF. The CDR3 DNA reads as TGTGCCAGCAGCCAAGAAACACTAGCGGGAGGCCACAATGAGCAGTTCTTC.

This clonotype was counted at least ten times. The chain recombines TRBV9 with TRBJ2-7; no clear D. CDR3 length: 15 residues. V lost 0 bases to trimming and J lost 4 bases, with 14 bases between them. From germline, CDR1 is SGDLS and CDR2 YYNGEE. CDR3 coding DNA: TGTGCCAGCAGCGTAGACTCGTCAGGAGTTTACGAGCAGTACTTC. Amino acids: CASSVDSSGVYEQYF.

The rearrangement links TRBV29-1 to TRBJ2-1; 16 bases are a match to TRBD2. CDR3 size: 19 residues. Losses at the gene ends were 7 bases for V and 4 bases for J; bases not matched to a gene: 16. Per the germline V gene, CDR1 is SQVTM and CDR2 is ANQGSEA. CDR3 sequence: CSAETGLAGGRHSYNEQFF. In nucleotides, the CDR3 is TGCAGCGCTGAGACGGGACTAGCGGGAGGGAGACATTCGTACAATGAGCAGTTCTTC.

This clonotype was seen more than once but under ten times. This rearrangement joins TRBV7-9 to TRBJ2-5; 7 nucleotides align to TRBD2. Germline CDR1 and CDR2: SEHNR and FQNEAQ (reference sequence). Trimming at V came to 5 bases and at J to 4 bases, leaving 13 bases not matched to a gene. This CDR3 is built from 16 residues. CDR3 nucleotide sequence: TGTGCCAGCAGCGACCACCTCAGGGAGGGCCGAGAGACCCAGTACTTC. Amino acid sequence: CASSDHLREGRETQYF. The full variable domain, rest sourced from reference TRBV7-9 and TRBJ2-5, is DTGVSQNPRHKITKRGQNVTFRCDPISEHNRLYWYRQTLGQGPEFLTYFQNEAQLEKSRLLSDRFSAERPKGSFSTLEIQRTEQGDSAMYLCASSDHLREGRETQYFGPGTRLLVL.

There are a few counts of this clonotype. The rearrangement joins TRBV7-9 to TRBJ2-3; 10 positions agree with TRBD2. V dropped 5 bases and J dropped 4; count of bases not matched to a gene: 12. This CDR3 region has 17 residues. In germline, CDR1 is SEHNR, CDR2 FQNEAQ (reference sequence). The CDR3 here is CASSPPPTAGGPDTQYF. CDR3 coding DNA: TGTGCCAGCAGCCCCCCCCCAACAGCGGGAGGGCCAGATACGCAGTATTTT.

This chain uses TRBV7-8 with TRBJ2-3; D possibly corresponds to TRBD2 (5 bases). The V and J ends lost 1 base and 7 bases respectively, with 6 bases between them. This CDR3 contains 12 residues. Germline V gives CDR1 SGHVS, CDR2 FQNEAQ. CDR3 protein: CASSLVAYTQYF. The CDR3 coding sequence is TGTGCCAGCAGCTTAGTAGCGTATACGCAGTATTTT.

V gene TRBV7-9 combines with J gene TRBJ2-7; 8 nucleotides match TRBD1. In germline, CDR1 is SEHNR, CDR2 FQNEAQ (reference sequence). This CDR3 is built from 12 residues. The ends lost 6 bases at V and 5 bases at J; junction bases unmatched: 3. The CDR3 sequence is CASRAGGDEQYF. The CDR3 DNA reads as TGTGCCAGCAGAGCAGGGGGCGACGAGCAGTACTTC.

This CDR3 reads CASSQDRQTTYNEQFF. The CDR3 region has the DNA TGCGCCAGCAGCCAGGATCGACAAACCACCTACAATGAGCAGTTCTTC. The V gene is TRBV4-1, the J gene TRBJ2-1, with no clear D. CDR1 is MGHRA and CDR2 is YSYEKL in the germline V gene. Between the trimmed V and J ends, which lost 3 bases and 2 bases, there was a span of 14 bases. The CDR3 is made up of 16 amino acids.

The gene calls are TRBV4-2 and TRBJ2-2; tentative D call: TRBD1 (6 bases). V was clipped by 2 bases and J by 0 bases, with 16 bases between them. The germline V gene has CDR1 LGHNA and CDR2 YNFKEQ. The CDR3 spans 18 residues. The DNA for the CDR3 is TGTGCCAGCAGCCAACTAAAGATGGACAGCGCGAACACCGGGGAGCTGTTTTTT. Protein product: CASSQLKMDSANTGELFF.

The chain carries TRBV18 and TRBJ1-6; D is possibly TRBD1 (5 bases). The CDR3 is 12 residues long. The V and J ends lost 8 bases and 9 bases respectively, with 11 bases between them. The germline V gene has CDR1 KGHSH and CDR2 LQKENI. The CDR3 loop is CASHDRSSPLHF. The CDR3 nucleotides read TGTGCCAGCCACGACAGATCTTCACCCCTCCACTTT.

This clonotype was picked up many times. This chain joins TRBV4-1 and TRBJ2-5; D gene unclear. V gave up 3 bases and J gave up 2 bases, with 16 bases separating them. This CDR3 spans 16 amino acids. Looked up from germline, CDR1 is MGHRA and CDR2 is YSYEKL. As DNA, the CDR3 is TGCGCCAGCAGCCAGAGATTAGAAGGGTGGCAAGAGACCCAGTACTTC. As protein: CASSQRLEGWQETQYF.

This clonotype was seen repeatedly, ten times or more. V and J are TRBV28 and TRBJ2-7; 9 positions match TRBD1. The CDR3 spans 14 residues. Germline V CDR1 and CDR2: MDHEN, SYDVKM. J was trimmed by 2 bases and V by 6 bases; bases with no gene match: 5. DNA for the CDR3: TGTGCCAGCAGCCCGACAGGGGGAGCCTACGAGCAGTACTTC. This sequence encodes CASSPTGGAYEQYF.

This clonotype appeared a few times. This sequence joins TRBV10-1 and TRBJ2-2; the match to TRBD1 covers 8 bases. This CDR3 has 15 residues. Germline V gene sequence: CDR1 WNHNN, CDR2 SYGVQD (reference sequence). V lost 3 bases to trimming and J lost 7 bases; unmatched junction nucleotides: 7. The CDR3 DNA follows: TGCGCCAGCAGTGATACAGGGACAGGATTCGGGGAGCTGTTTTTT. Translated, it gives CASSDTGTGFGELFF.

The chain combines TRBV4-2 with TRBJ1-2, with 9 bases aligning to TRBD1. V gave up 0 bases and J gave up 8 bases; unmatched junction bases: 7. Germline V gives CDR1 LGHNA, CDR2 YNFKEQ. The CDR3 loop spans 15 amino acids. The CDR3, as DNA: TGTGCCAGCAGCCAAGAGGGACAGGGCGCGGGAGGCTACACCTTC. Translated, it gives CASSQEGQGAGGYTF.

This clonotype has only one observation. The genes are TRBV7-2 and TRBJ2-1; 10 nucleotides agree with TRBD1. Unmatched junction bases numbered 7, after V lost 2 bases and J lost 9 bases. CDR3 length equals 15 residues. CDR1 SGHTA and CDR2 FQGNSA come from the germline V gene. The CDR3 sequence: CASSLMGQGLAEQFF. CDR3 sequence (DNA): TGTGCCAGCAGCTTAATGGGACAGGGGTTGGCTGAGCAGTTCTTC.

CDR3 coding DNA: TGCAGTGCTAGATACAGGGGTGTCACAGATACGCAGTATTTT. Protein: CSARYRGVTDTQYF. The chain couples TRBV20-1 to TRBJ2-3; 7 nucleotides agree with TRBD1. The V segment lost 2 bases and the J segment 2 bases; nucleotides outside the gene matches: 4. CDR1 and CDR2 (germline): DFQATT, SNEGSKA (reference sequence). This CDR3 has 14 amino acids.

This clonotype has just a few counts. This chain links TRBV29-1 with TRBJ2-3; D uncertain. Germline V lookup: CDR1 SQVTM, CDR2 ANQGSEA. The CDR3 totals 13 residues. V was cut by 3 bases and J by 2 bases, with 9 bases left in between. The CDR3 spells CSVDDGYTDTQYF. CDR3 bases: TGCAGCGTTGACGACGGATACACAGATACGCAGTATTTT.

The sample holds many counts of this clonotype. The V and J genes are TRBV10-3 and TRBJ2-3; possibly TRBD1 for D (6 bases). Germline V gene sequence: CDR1 ENHRY, CDR2 SYGVKD. V was pared by 5 bases and J by 9 bases, with 15 bases between. This CDR3 region has 13 residues. CDR3 loop: CAISNRESGTQYF. The CDR3 nucleotides read TGTGCCATCAGTAACAGGGAGAGTGGAACGCAGTATTTT.

The genes are TRBV12-3 or TRBV12-4 and TRBJ2-2, with unresolved D. The CDR3 covers 11 residues. Deletions cut 10 bases from V and 5 bases from J, with 8 bases between. For the CDR3, the DNA is TGTGCCACCGCGACGACCGGGGAGCTGTTTTTT. Amino acid sequence: CATATTGELFF.

This clonotype was detected a few times. This chain links TRBV20-1 with TRBJ2-1; the D is unclear. There are 13 residues in the CDR3. The germline gives CDR1 DFQATT, CDR2 SNEGSKA (reference sequence). V was cut by 5 bases and J by 9 bases, with 17 bases left in between. The CDR3 sequence: CSAPRPALSEQFF. For the CDR3, the DNA is TGCAGTGCTCCCCGGCCAGCATTGAGTGAGCAGTTCTTC.